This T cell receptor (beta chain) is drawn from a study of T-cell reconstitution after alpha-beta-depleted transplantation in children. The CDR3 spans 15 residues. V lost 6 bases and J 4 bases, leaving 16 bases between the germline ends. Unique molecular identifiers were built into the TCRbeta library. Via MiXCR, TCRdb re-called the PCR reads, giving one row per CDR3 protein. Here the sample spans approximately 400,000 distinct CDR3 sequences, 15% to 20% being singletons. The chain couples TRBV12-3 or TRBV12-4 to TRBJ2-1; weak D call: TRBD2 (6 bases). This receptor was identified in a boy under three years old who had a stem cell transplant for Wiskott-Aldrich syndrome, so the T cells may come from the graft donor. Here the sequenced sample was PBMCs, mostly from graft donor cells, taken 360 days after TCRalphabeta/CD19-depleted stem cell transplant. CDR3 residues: CASRPPGLSYNEQFF. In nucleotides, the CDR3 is TGTGCCAGCAGACCTCCGGGACTCTCATACAATGAGCAGTTCTTC.